The 30 T cell receptor beta chains below were found in one sample sequenced in a study of T cell changes during pregnancy in multiple sclerosis. Sequenced by immunoSEQ multiplex PCR; TCRdb stores in-frame clones only, minus some. Of roughly 70,000 clones in the sample, around 94% were seen once. The specimen was peripheral blood, collected in the third trimester of pregnancy. The receptors come from a female donor in good health, enrolled as a control in a pregnancy study.

The genes are TRBV28 and TRBJ1-5; D is ambiguous. The CDR3 covers 14 residues. V lost 0 bases and J 4 bases, leaving 7 bases between the germline ends. Germline CDR1 is MDHEN and CDR2 is SYDVKM. The CDR3 bases are TGTGCCAGCAGTTTATGGCGAAGTAATCAGCCCCAGCATTTT. Protein: CASSLWRSNQPQHF.

V and J are TRBV4-3 and TRBJ2-7, with TRBD2 matching 9 bases. Germline trimming cut 1 base from V and 0 bases from J; bases unmatched to any gene: 1. CDR1 and CDR2 (germline): LGHNA, YSLEER. The CDR3 covers 15 residues. DNA for the CDR3: TGCGCCAGCAGCCAAGCGACTAGCGGCTCCTACGAGCAGTACTTC. Its translation: CASSQATSGSYEQYF.

The chain recombines TRBV9 with TRBJ1-4; TRBD1 aligns across 9 bases. The V gene's germline CDR1 is SGDLS and CDR2 YYNGEE. The V segment lost 3 bases and the J segment 7 bases; nucleotides outside the gene matches: 7. The CDR3 is made up of 15 amino acids. The CDR3 DNA follows: TGTGCCAGCAGCGCGGGACAGGGAATAGGTGAAAAACTGTTTTTT. It specifies CASSAGQGIGEKLFF. The full variable domain, with the rest looked up from reference TRBV9 and TRBJ1-4, is DSGVTQTPKHLITATGQRVTLRCSPRSGDLSVYWYQQSLDQGLQFLIQYYNGEERAKGNILERFSAQQFPDLHSELNLSSLELGDSALYFCASSAGQGIGEKLFFGSGTQLSVL.

This chain joins TRBV19 and TRBJ1-5; D uncertain. The germline V gene encodes CDR1 LNHDA and CDR2 SQIVND (reference sequence). This CDR3 is 14 amino acids long. The V gene lost 3 bases and the J gene lost 6 bases, with 12 bases spanning the gap. This CDR3 is CASSMGLRAQPQHF. In DNA form, the CDR3 reads TGTGCCAGTAGTATGGGGTTGCGGGCTCAGCCCCAGCATTTT.

The chain carries TRBV5-3 and TRBJ1-1; 8 bases agree with TRBD1. TRBV5-3 is an ORF for which the function is uncertain. The CDR3 covers 15 residues. V shed 4 bases, J shed 4 bases, and the junction held 9 bases outside the gene matches. The chain's CDR3 is CARSPTRQGPTEAFF. Written as DNA, the CDR3 is TGTGCCAGAAGCCCCACCAGACAGGGGCCCACTGAAGCTTTCTTT.

The J gene is TRBJ2-2, the V gene TRBV27; 14 nucleotides match TRBD2. The CDR3 runs to 20 residues. The V gene end was trimmed by 5 bases and the J gene end by 3 bases; junction bases not matched to a gene: 14. CDR1 and CDR2 (germline): MNHEY, SMNVEV (reference sequence). CDR3 sequence: CASSPETTSGRVGDTGELFF. The CDR3 DNA follows: TGTGCCAGCAGTCCGGAAACGACTAGCGGGAGGGTCGGGGACACCGGGGAGCTGTTTTTT.

This rearrangement joins TRBV7-6 to TRBJ1-5; tentative D call: TRBD1 (6 bases). Germline CDR1 reads SGHVS; CDR2 reads FNYEAQ. Trimming pared 4 bases from V and 6 bases from J, leaving 10 bases between. The CDR3 has 13 residues. DNA of the CDR3: TGTGCCAGCAGCTACAGGGTGGGTCAGCCCCAGCATTTT. Translated, it gives CASSYRVGQPQHF.

V is TRBV28 and J is TRBJ1-6; TRBD1 might be the D (5 bases). CDR3 length equals 14 residues. Trimming removed 3 bases at V and 8 bases at J, with 11 bases between. The germline V gene encodes CDR1 MDHEN and CDR2 SYDVKM. The CDR3 loop is CASSFRGPHSPLHF. Here the CDR3 DNA reads TGTGCCAGCAGTTTTAGGGGCCCCCATTCACCCCTCCACTTT.

The rearrangement joins TRBV4-1 to TRBJ2-1; a possible D gene is TRBD2 (6 bases). The CDR3 runs 14 residues. Germline CDR1 reads MGHRA; CDR2 reads YSYEKL. Trimming stripped 4 bases from V and 6 bases from J, with 13 bases between. The DNA of the CDR3 is TGCGCCAGCAGCCCGGGACTTGTCATCAATGAGCAGTTCTTC. Protein: CASSPGLVINEQFF.

The rearrangement joins TRBV11-2 to TRBJ2-1; tentatively, D is TRBD1 (6 bases). The CDR3 contains 16 residues. Germline V CDR1 and CDR2: SGHAT, FQNNGV. V was trimmed by 0 bases and J by 3 bases, leaving 12 bases between them. CDR3 DNA: TGTGCCAGCAGCTTAGAATTAGGACAGCTCTACAATGAGCAGTTCTTC. It encodes CASSLELGQLYNEQFF.

The rearrangement uses TRBV28 and TRBJ1-1; the D is unclear. This CDR3 is built from 13 residues. Looked up from germline, CDR1 is MDHEN and CDR2 is SYDVKM. V lost 3 bases, J lost 1 base, and 6 bases lay in between. Written as DNA, the CDR3 is TGTGCCAGCAGTTTGAACAGGAACACTGAAGCTTTCTTT. Residues: CASSLNRNTEAFF.

J is TRBJ2-3 and V is TRBV7-9; D is perhaps TRBD1 (5 bases). V shed 4 bases and J shed 2 bases, with 10 bases lying between them. The CDR3 has 14 residues. Germline assignment: CDR1 SEHNR and CDR2 FQNEAQ (reference sequence). The DNA of the CDR3 is TGTGCCAGCAGCTCTCGACAGACCACAGATACGCAGTATTTT. This translates into CASSSRQTTDTQYF.

V gene TRBV6-6 combines with J gene TRBJ1-2; D gene ambiguous. V shed 3 bases and J shed 4 bases, with 9 bases lying between them. Germline CDR1 is MNHNY and CDR2 is SVGAGI (reference sequence). The CDR3 consists of 13 residues. The CDR3 loop is CASSYETSYGYTF. CDR3 bases: TGTGCCAGCAGTTATGAGACAAGCTATGGCTACACCTTC.

The chain has TRBV11-2 and TRBJ1-6; 10 positions agree with TRBD1. In germline, CDR1 is SGHAT, CDR2 FQNNGV. V trimming: 2 bases; J trimming: 10 bases; junction bases outside the gene matches: 5. This CDR3 comprises 15 residues. The CDR3 DNA reads TGTGCCAGCAGCTTATGGACAGGGGGAGACTCACCCCTCCACTTT. It is translated as CASSLWTGGDSPLHF.

The rearrangement links TRBV5-1 to TRBJ2-7; TRBD1 aligns across 8 bases. The germline CDR1 and CDR2 sequences are SGHRS and YFSETQ. V trimming: 6 bases; J trimming: 4 bases; junction bases outside the gene matches: 6. CDR3 length: 13 amino acids. This CDR3 is CASTPDRGYEQYF. The DNA of the CDR3 is TGCGCCAGCACCCCCGACAGGGGTTACGAGCAGTACTTC.

The chain uses TRBV28 and TRBJ1-1; D is unresolved. Trimming left V 9 bases short and J 3 bases short, with 14 bases between. This CDR3 contains 13 residues. From germline, CDR1 is MDHEN and CDR2 SYDVKM. The CDR3 loop is CASFGVWDTEAFF. The DNA of the CDR3 is TGTGCCAGTTTCGGGGTGTGGGACACTGAAGCTTTCTTT. Filled out from reference TRBV28 and TRBJ1-1, the complete variable domain reads DVKVTQSSRYLVKRTGEKVFLECVQDMDHENMFWYRQDPGLGLRLIYFSYDVKMKEKGDIPEGYSVSREKKERFSLILESASTNQTSMYLCASFGVWDTEAFFGQGTRLTVV.

Remarks on this clone: This sample also contains other DNA sequences that code for the same CDR3. The chain couples TRBV5-6 to TRBJ1-1, with D perhaps matching TRBD1 (5 bases). Between the trimmed V and J ends, which lost 2 bases and 5 bases, there was a span of 7 bases. CDR3 length equals 12 residues. The germline CDR1 and CDR2 sequences are SGHDT and YYEEEE. The DNA of the CDR3 is TGTGCCAGCAGCTTACGGGGGACTGAAGCTTTCTTT. This encodes CASSLRGTEAFF.

J is TRBJ2-1 and V is TRBV5-1, with TRBD1 matching 10 bases. V lost 3 bases to trimming and J lost 6 bases; unmatched junction nucleotides: 0. The CDR3 has 13 residues. CDR1 is SGHRS and CDR2 is YFSETQ in the germline V gene. The CDR3 loop reads CASSWTGGNEQFF. In nucleotides, the CDR3 is TGCGCCAGCAGCTGGACAGGGGGCAATGAGCAGTTCTTC. The variable domain in full, completed from reference TRBV5-1 and TRBJ2-1, reads KAGVTQTPRYLIKTRGQQVTLSCSPISGHRSVSWYQQTPGQGLQFLFEYFSETQRNKGNFPGRFSGRQFSNSRSEMNVSTLELGDSALYLCASSWTGGNEQFFGPGTRLTVL.

This chain uses TRBV23-1 with TRBJ2-7, with TRBD2 identical over 13 bases. TRBV23-1 belongs to the ORF category, with a function that is uncertain. The length of the CDR3 is 16 residues. The V and J ends lost 3 bases and 0 bases, in that order; junction bases with no gene match: 2. CDR3 sequence reads: CASSHGTSGDSYEQYF. CDR3 nucleotides: TGCGCCAGCAGTCATGGGACTAGCGGGGACTCCTACGAGCAGTACTTC.

The rearrangement links TRBV4-1 to TRBJ2-7, with D possibly being TRBD2 (7 bases). Trimming took 4 bases from V and 2 from J, leaving 12 bases between them. The CDR3 runs to 14 residues. Germline values: CDR1 MGHRA, CDR2 YSYEKL. The CDR3: CASSPLGGPYEQYF. CDR3 in DNA: TGCGCCAGCAGCCCTTTGGGGGGGCCCTACGAGCAGTACTTC.

This clone was seen a single time. The chain recombines TRBV7-3 with TRBJ2-7; D possibly corresponds to TRBD1 (5 bases). Trimming took off 6 bases at V and 5 bases at J, with 14 bases between the two ends. CDR1 is SGHTA, CDR2 FQGTGA, per germline. There are 13 residues in the CDR3. CDR3 region: CASSKGAGNEQYF. CDR3 sequence (DNA): TGTGCCAGCAGTAAAGGGGCAGGTAACGAGCAGTACTTC.

V gene TRBV9 combines with J gene TRBJ1-6; D is possibly TRBD1 (5 bases). V shed 4 bases and J shed 8 bases, with 16 bases lying between them. Germline CDR1 SGDLS, CDR2 YYNGEE. This CDR3 spans 15 amino acids. As DNA, the CDR3 is TGTGCCAGCAGCCCCCGGGTGCTAGGGGATTCACCCCTCCACTTT. Its protein product is CASSPRVLGDSPLHF.

This clone was found once. J is TRBJ2-7 and V is TRBV10-2; TRBD2 agrees at 15 bases. CDR3 length: 14 residues. J gave up 5 bases and V 10 bases, and 6 bases lay outside the gene matches. The V gene's germline CDR1 is WSHSY and CDR2 SAAADI. CDR3 in DNA: TGCGCCACCTCCGGGACTAGCGGGGGGCACGAGCAGTACTTC. This codes for CATSGTSGGHEQYF.

The V call is TRBV27, the J call TRBJ1-5, with D perhaps matching TRBD1 (5 bases). CDR3 size: 13 residues. Germline V gene data show CDR1 as MNHEY and CDR2 as SMNVEV (reference sequence). Trimming took 8 bases from V and 6 from J, leaving 14 bases between them. In DNA form, the CDR3 reads TGTGCCAGCGCCCCCATTAGGGGTCAGCCCCAGCATTTT. This translates into CASAPIRGQPQHF.

J is TRBJ1-3 and V is TRBV15; maybe TRBD1 (6 bases). Between the trimmed V and J ends, which lost 0 bases and 4 bases, there was a span of 13 bases. Looked up from germline, CDR1 is LNHNV and CDR2 is YYDKDF (reference sequence). The CDR3 consists of 16 residues. Written as DNA, the CDR3 is TGTGCCACCAGCAGAGATCCGCGGGGGCCAGGAAACACCATATATTTT. Translated, it gives CATSRDPRGPGNTIYF.

The chain couples TRBV30 to TRBJ2-7; 9 bases agree with TRBD2. Looked up from germline, CDR1 is GTSNPN and CDR2 is SVGIG (reference sequence). CDR3 size: 13 residues. The V segment lost 3 bases and the J segment 5 bases; nucleotides outside the gene matches: 5. CDR3: CAWSSLAGDEQYF. For the CDR3, the DNA is TGTGCCTGGAGCAGTTTAGCGGGAGACGAGCAGTACTTC.

This chain connects TRBV9 to TRBJ2-7, with a weak D call TRBD1 (5 bases). CDR3 size: 14 residues. The germline CDR1 and CDR2 sequences are SGDLS and YYNGEE. V gave up 0 bases and J gave up 0 bases, with 7 bases separating them. In DNA, the CDR3 is TGTGCCAGCAGCGTAGACAGGAGCTCCTACGAGCAGTACTTC. Amino acid sequence: CASSVDRSSYEQYF.

The chain couples TRBV5-1 to TRBJ1-1; the D is unclear. V was cut by 6 bases and J by 4 bases, with 16 bases left in between. Germline values: CDR1 SGHRS, CDR2 YFSETQ. This CDR3 has 14 residues. CDR3 loop: CASTANSRGTEAFF. The CDR3 bases are TGCGCCAGCACCGCGAACTCCCGAGGCACTGAAGCTTTCTTT.

The V gene is TRBV28, the J gene TRBJ1-5, with 11 bases matching TRBD1. The germline CDR1 and CDR2 sequences are MDHEN and SYDVKM. This CDR3 is 16 amino acids long. With 6 bases clipped from V and 2 bases from J, the junction kept 6 bases outside the gene matches. CDR3 sequence: CASRWTGGRGNQPQHF. In DNA form, the CDR3 reads TGTGCCAGCAGATGGACAGGGGGCCGTGGCAATCAGCCCCAGCATTTT.

The chain recombines TRBV27 with TRBJ2-3; D is uncertain. The germline CDR1 and CDR2 sequences are MNHEY and SMNVEV (reference sequence). This CDR3 contains 11 residues. V gave up 6 bases and J gave up 4 bases, with 5 bases separating them. The CDR3 sequence is CASSSADTQYF. In DNA, the CDR3 is TGTGCCAGCAGCTCCGCAGATACGCAGTATTTT.